This TCR beta chain was profiled in a study of T-cell reconstitution after alpha-beta-depleted transplantation in children. The V and J ends lost 2 bases and 3 bases, in that order; junction bases with no gene match: 6. The CDR3 consists of 16 residues. Germline lookup yields CDR1 MNHEY and CDR2 SVGAGI. For TCRbeta, the library was prepared with unique molecular identifiers. TCRdb itself ran the PCR reads through MiXCR, one entry per CDR3 protein. The sample has fewer than 400,000 distinct CDR3 sequences, 23% seen once. This clonotype is a singleton in its sample. The chain carries TRBV6-5 and TRBJ2-2, with 7 bases that match TRBD2. This sequence originates from a male patient under 18 who had a stem cell transplant for acute lymphoblastic leukemia, so the T cells may come from the graft donor. The sample in question was PBMCs, mostly from graft donor cells, obtained 180 days after TCRalphabeta/CD19-depleted stem cell transplant. Written as DNA, the CDR3 is TGTGCCAGCAGTTACGAGGTGACTAGCTACACCGGGGAGCTGTTTTTT. It encodes CASSYEVTSYTGELFF.